Below are 15 T cell receptor beta chains sequenced from a single sample in a study of cytomegalovirus exposure and HLA in healthy donors. The PCR ran on 60 Vbeta and 13 Jbeta primers. Assay used: immunoSEQ multiplex PCR; TCRdb lists only in-frame clones, some missing. Here the sample spans just over 150,000 clones, approximately 70% being singletons. The source material was PBMCs. These receptors came from a man aged 35-49 years in good health and CMV-seropositive.

V is TRBV29-1 and J is TRBJ1-2, with a possible D match to TRBD1 (6 bases). The germline V gene encodes CDR1 SQVTM and CDR2 ANQGSEA. V lost 0 bases, J lost 6 bases, and 17 bases lay in between. CDR3 length equals 15 residues. The CDR3: CSVEDPMAGANGYTF. Here the CDR3 DNA reads TGCAGCGTTGAAGACCCAATGGCGGGGGCGAATGGCTACACCTTC.

The chain employs TRBV6-6 and TRBJ1-5; no reliable D call. The V gene lost 5 bases and the J gene lost 5 bases, with 10 bases spanning the gap. There are 13 residues in the CDR3. Germline-derived CDR1 and CDR2 are MNHNY and SVGAGI (reference sequence). The CDR3 sequence is CASSHGSHQPQHF. CDR3 nucleotides: TGTGCCAGCAGTCATGGGAGCCATCAGCCCCAGCATTTT.

The chain combines TRBV6-5 with TRBJ2-1; 9 nucleotides agree with TRBD1. The CDR3 runs 14 residues. CDR1 is MNHEY and CDR2 is SVGAGI in the germline V gene. J lost 5 bases, V lost 6 bases, and 5 bases had no gene match. In nucleotides, the CDR3 is TGTGCCAGCAGAGCGGGACAGGGCCACAATGAGCAGTTCTTC. As protein: CASRAGQGHNEQFF.

The chain is built from TRBV30 and TRBJ2-5; possible D gene TRBD2, 5 bases. CDR1 and CDR2 from the germline V gene are GTSNPN and SVGIG (reference sequence). The CDR3 has 13 residues. V was clipped by 5 bases and J by 1 base, with 11 bases between them. CDR3 loop: CAWSPGVQETQYF. The CDR3 DNA reads as TGTGCCTGGTCTCCCGGGGTCCAAGAGACCCAGTACTTC.

In its sample, this clone was seen a few times. CDR3 amino acids: CASSSRLAKNIQYF. The CDR3, as DNA: TGTGCCAGCAGCTCCCGACTAGCCAAAAACATTCAGTACTTC. J is TRBJ2-4 and V is TRBV11-2, with no clear D. This CDR3 region has 14 residues. Germline assignment: CDR1 SGHAT and CDR2 FQNNGV. V lost 4 bases and J 0 bases, leaving 7 bases between the germline ends.

The DNA for the CDR3 is TGTGCCAGCAGTGAGCGGGGGACCTACCAAGAGACCCAGTACTTC. Its translation is CASSERGTYQETQYF. The chain recombines TRBV2 with TRBJ2-5, with 7 bases lining up with TRBD2. Germline CDR1 and CDR2: SNHLY and FYNNEI. The CDR3 is 15 residues long. Trimming took 3 bases from V and 0 from J; bases not matched to a gene: 4.

On this clone itself: The same CDR3 arises from other DNA sequences in this sample as well. This chain connects TRBV5-1 to TRBJ2-1; D is undetermined. The CDR3 covers 14 residues. Germline V gene sequence: CDR1 SGHRS, CDR2 YFSETQ. Trimming stripped 0 bases from V and 0 bases from J, with 4 bases between. The CDR3 loop is CASSLGSSYNEQFF. CDR3 sequence (DNA): TGCGCCAGCAGCTTGGGGAGCTCCTACAATGAGCAGTTCTTC.

J is TRBJ1-5 and V is TRBV6-1; 8 bases are shared with TRBD1. V was clipped by 8 bases and J by 5 bases; unmatched bases: 5. This CDR3 has 13 residues. Germline CDR1 MNHNS, CDR2 SASEGT. For the CDR3, the DNA is TGTGCCAGCGGCGACAGGGGTCATCAGCCCCAGCATTTT. This translates into CASGDRGHQPQHF.

This clone was counted once. The V call is TRBV7-9, the J call TRBJ2-1; maybe TRBD2 (7 bases). V dropped 5 bases and J dropped 3 bases, with 14 bases sitting between them. The CDR3 spans 15 residues. Looked up from germline, CDR1 is SEHNR and CDR2 is FQNEAQ (reference sequence). In nucleotides, the CDR3 is TGTGCCAGCAGCCCCGGGGGGCCCCACTACAATGAGCAGTTCTTC. It encodes CASSPGGPHYNEQFF.

V and J are TRBV6-6 and TRBJ1-2; D is ambiguous. With 6 bases removed from V and 8 bases from J, the gap between germline ends came to 13 bases. Germline V gene data show CDR1 as MNHNY and CDR2 as SVGAGI (reference sequence). This CDR3 spans 12 amino acids. CDR3 loop: CASREGGRGYTF. The DNA of the CDR3 is TGTGCCAGCAGAGAGGGCGGGAGAGGCTACACCTTC.

This clone appeared a few times. The chain employs TRBV5-6 and TRBJ1-1; D gene ambiguous. V was pared by 2 bases and J by 7 bases, with 12 bases between. Germline CDR1 SGHDT, CDR2 YYEEEE. The CDR3 sequence is 13 residues long. Here the CDR3 reads CASSFRGSGEAFF. In DNA, the CDR3 is TGTGCCAGCAGCTTTCGGGGATCGGGTGAAGCTTTCTTT.

The table lists this clone with a few counts. The chain combines TRBV10-3 with TRBJ2-7, with D perhaps matching TRBD1 (5 bases). The CDR3 spans 14 residues. Germline V lookup: CDR1 ENHRY, CDR2 SYGVKD. V was trimmed by 4 bases and J by 6 bases, leaving 16 bases between them. The CDR3 here is CAISVNAGNGEQYF. In DNA, the CDR3 is TGTGCCATCAGTGTAAATGCAGGGAATGGCGAGCAGTACTTC.

The chain joins TRBV7-5 to TRBJ2-7; the listed D gene, TRBD1, was not tested against the DNA. TRBV7-5 is designated a pseudogene. The CDR3 has 13 residues. CDR3 DNA: TGTGCCAGAAGCGTGGCATCCTCCTACGAGCAGTACTTC. Translation: CARSVASSYEQYF.

This clone was picked up a small number of times. The gene calls are TRBV9 and TRBJ1-5; perhaps TRBD1 as D (5 bases). CDR1 is SGDLS, CDR2 YYNGEE, per germline. Trimming took 2 bases from V and 6 from J, leaving 12 bases between them. The CDR3 runs 14 residues. The CDR3 region is CASSVEGGGQPQHF. The CDR3 bases are TGTGCCAGCAGCGTTGAGGGCGGGGGTCAGCCCCAGCATTTT. Drawing the rest from reference TRBV9 and TRBJ1-5, the complete variable domain is DSGVTQTPKHLITATGQRVTLRCSPRSGDLSVYWYQQSLDQGLQFLIQYYNGEERAKGNILERFSAQQFPDLHSELNLSSLELGDSALYFCASSVEGGGQPQHFGDGTRLSIL.

There are a few counts of this clone. V is TRBV18 and J is TRBJ1-1, with TRBD1 identical over 7 bases. The CDR3 spans 12 residues. V shed 8 bases, J shed 5 bases, and the junction held 5 bases outside the gene matches. Germline V gene data show CDR1 as KGHSH and CDR2 as LQKENI. The chain's CDR3 is CASLQGETEAFF. CDR3 bases: TGTGCCAGCCTTCAGGGGGAGACTGAAGCTTTCTTT.